Listed below are T cell receptor beta chains from one sample, sequenced in a study of PD-1 blockade in classical Hodgkin lymphoma. Only in-frame clones appear in the TCRdb table, and some are missing; sequencing was by immunoSEQ multiplex PCR. Among some 64,000 clones listed, about 91% were seen once. The sample here was peripheral blood mononuclear cells (PBMCs), taken at baseline. These receptors were taken from a human donor with classical Hodgkin lymphoma. The CDR3 runs from the conserved cysteine through the conserved F or W. A D gene is named only where the DNA matches it firmly. Clone size appears in some rows only: once, few, many, or a class for an expanded clone.

d_call	j_call	clone_size	v_call	cdr3_aa	cdr3_nt
NA	TRBJ2-3	NA	TRBV29-1	CSVVKGITDTQYF	TGCAGCGTTGTGAAGGGGATCACAGATACGCAGTATTTT
NA	TRBJ2-7	NA	TRBV25-1	CASRGGAEQYF	TGTGCCAGCAGGGGGGGGGCTGAGCAGTACTTC
NA	TRBJ1-4	NA	TRBV27	CASRTRNIATNEKLFF	TGTGCCAGCAGGACCAGGAACATCGCAACTAATGAAAAACTGTTTTTT
NA	TRBJ2-7	once	TRBV27	CASSLSSTYEQYF	TGTGCCAGCAGTTTATCGTCCACCTACGAGCAGTACTTC
NA	TRBJ2-7	NA	TRBV30	CAWSVQVYEQYF	TGTGCCTGGAGTGTCCAGGTCTACGAGCAGTACTTC
NA	TRBJ1-4	NA	TRBV30	CAWSAPGYNEKLFF	TGTGCCTGGAGCGCTCCGGGGTACAATGAAAAACTGTTTTTT
NA	TRBJ2-7	NA	TRBV7-9	CASSLEFGRSYEQYF	TGTGCCAGCAGCTTAGAATTCGGCAGGAGCTACGAGCAGTACTTC
NA	TRBJ2-3	NA	TRBV19	CASSRGTLGDTQYF	TGTGCCAGTAGTAGAGGGACTTTGGGGGATACGCAGTATTTT
NA	TRBJ2-7	once	TRBV14	CASSSRQVSYEQYF	TGTGCCAGCAGCTCCAGACAGGTCTCCTACGAGCAGTACTTC
NA	TRBJ1-2	medium-sized	TRBV2	CASSEALWRFEGDHGYTF	TGTGCCAGCAGTGAAGCGCTTTGGAGGTTCGAGGGGGACCATGGCTACACCTTC
NA	TRBJ2-3	NA	TRBV28	CATNVARGSTDTQYF	TGTGCCACAAACGTCGCGCGGGGTTCAACAGATACGCAGTATTTT
NA	TRBJ2-3	NA	TRBV28	CASSLYGEVGTDTQYF	TGTGCCAGCAGTTTATACGGGGAGGTGGGCACAGATACGCAGTATTTT
NA	TRBJ2-7	NA	TRBV5-1	CASNEGGSYEQYF	TGCGCCAGCAATGAAGGAGGCTCCTACGAGCAGTACTTC
NA	TRBJ2-5	NA	TRBV11-2	CASSPGNRETQYF	TGTGCCAGCAGCCCAGGGAATCGGGAGACCCAGTACTTC
NA	TRBJ2-7	NA	TRBV28	CASSFPGFYEQYF	TGTGCCAGCAGTTTCCCAGGGTTTTACGAGCAGTACTTC
NA	TRBJ1-2	NA	TRBV27	CASSAAGFPNLYGYTF	TGTGCCAGCAGTGCGGCAGGGTTTCCAAACCTCTATGGCTACACCTTC
NA	TRBJ1-2	NA	TRBV15	CATSAVHLRGYTF	TGTGCCACCAGTGCGGTACACCTTAGGGGCTACACCTTC
NA	TRBJ2-7	NA	TRBV7-9	CASSPTFDADEQYF	TGTGCCAGCAGCCCAACCTTTGACGCTGACGAGCAGTACTTC
NA	TRBJ2-2	once	TRBV7-6	CASSYGQSTNTGELFF	TGTGCCAGCAGCTATGGACAGTCTACTAACACCGGGGAGCTGTTTTTT
NA	TRBJ1-1	NA	TRBV6-1	CASSHRANTEAFF	TGTGCCAGCTCGCACAGGGCGAACACTGAAGCTTTCTTT
NA	TRBJ1-2	NA	TRBV21-1	CASSKALGRNYGYTF	TGTGCCAGCAGCAAAGCGCTAGGACGGAACTATGGCTACACCTTC
NA	TRBJ1-2	NA	TRBV28	CASSIPRPGANYGYTF	TGTGCCAGCAGTATTCCCCGTCCGGGAGCTAACTATGGCTACACCTTC
TRBD1	TRBJ1-6	NA	TRBV5-4	CASSRPGQFNSPLHF	TGTGCCAGCAGCCGCCCGGGACAGTTCAATTCACCCCTCCACTTT
NA	TRBJ2-7	NA	TRBV27	CASSRWGPYEQYF	TGTGCCAGCAGTAGGTGGGGACCCTACGAGCAGTACTTC
NA	TRBJ1-1	NA	TRBV6-5	CASSDVTEAFF	TGTGCCAGCTCTGACGTCACTGAAGCTTTCTTT
NA	TRBJ2-1	NA	TRBV10-3	CAISESLNEQFF	TGTGCCATCAGTGAGTCGCTCAATGAGCAGTTCTTC
NA	TRBJ1-5	NA	TRBV9	CASSVGGTGQPQHF	TGTGCCAGCAGCGTAGGCGGGACGGGGCAGCCCCAGCATTTT
NA	TRBJ2-5	NA	TRBV11-2	CASSLDREETQYF	TGTGCCAGCAGCTTAGACAGGGAAGAGACCCAGTACTTC
NA	TRBJ2-5	NA	TRBV7-7	CASSPVGTTETQYF	TGTGCCAGCAGCCCGGTGGGGACCACGGAGACCCAGTACTTC
NA	TRBJ2-1	once	TRBV5-1	CASSLDRRGGYNEQFF	TGCGCCAGCAGCTTGGACAGAAGAGGGGGTTACAATGAGCAGTTCTTC
TRBD2	TRBJ2-2	NA	TRBV7-7	CASSPSRTSGSGELFF	TGTGCCAGCAGCCCTAGTAGAACTAGCGGATCCGGGGAGCTGTTTTTT